The 20 T cell receptor beta chains below all came from one sample that was sequenced in a study of T-cell memory formation after mild COVID-19. Each CDR3 protein gets one entry after TCRdb re-called the 5' RACE reads with MiXCR. The data contain some 110,000 distinct CDR3 sequences, 9.5% to 15% of them singletons. Sequenced input: PBMCs or a T cell subset sorted from them (not recorded which). The source of these receptors is an adult woman who had mild COVID-19 (a few samples of this study predate the infection). Cell type and time point are not known.

This chain uses TRBV5-5 with TRBJ2-7; weak D call: TRBD2 (6 bases). Germline V gene lookup returns CDR1 SGHKS and CDR2 YYEKEE (reference sequence). V dropped 4 bases and J dropped 7 bases, with 15 bases sitting between them. This CDR3 is 13 amino acids long. For the CDR3, the DNA is TGTGCCAGCAGCCCTAACTTGGGGGGAGAGCAGTACTTC. Protein: CASSPNLGGEQYF.

This chain links TRBV4-2 with TRBJ1-2; D may be TRBD1 (5 bases). The CDR3 covers 16 residues. V gave up 0 bases and J gave up 4 bases, with 15 bases separating them. From germline, CDR1 is LGHNA and CDR2 YNFKEQ. The CDR3 DNA follows: TGTGCCAGCAGCCAAGATTTGTACAGGAAAACCTATGGCTACACCTTC. Translated, it gives CASSQDLYRKTYGYTF.

This clonotype was seen ten or more times. This chain connects TRBV4-2 to TRBJ2-7, with 7 bases lining up with TRBD1. The V gene end was trimmed by 0 bases and the J gene end by 4 bases; junction bases not matched to a gene: 9. Germline CDR1 is LGHNA and CDR2 is YNFKEQ. CDR3 size: 16 residues. The CDR3 is CASSQESGTALYEQYF. CDR3 DNA: TGTGCCAGCAGCCAAGAGTCCGGGACAGCTCTATACGAGCAGTACTTC.

The chain recombines TRBV5-1 with TRBJ1-4; D is perhaps TRBD1 (5 bases). The CDR3 consists of 16 residues. Germline V gene sequence: CDR1 SGHRS, CDR2 YFSETQ. The germline V and J ends were trimmed by 0 bases and 0 bases, with 9 bases remaining between them. CDR3 sequence (DNA): TGCGCCAGCAGCTTGGCCGGGGGGTCAACTAATGAAAAACTGTTTTTT. Translation gives CASSLAGGSTNEKLFF.

This clonotype came up a few times. V gene TRBV6-2 or TRBV6-3 combines with J gene TRBJ2-1; weak D call: TRBD2 (7 bases). Trimming removed 1 base at V and 1 base at J, with 14 bases between. The CDR3 has 17 amino acids. Germline-derived CDR1 and CDR2 are MNHEY and SVGEGT. CDR3 DNA sequence: TGTGCCAGCAGTTACTGGGTTGGGGGGGCGTCCTACAATGAGCAGTTCTTC. Its translation is CASSYWVGGASYNEQFF.

This clonotype was seen repeatedly, ten times or more. The chain employs TRBV6-5 and TRBJ1-1; 8 nucleotides line up with TRBD1. Trimming took 6 bases from V and 4 from J; bases not matched to a gene: 4. There are 13 residues in the CDR3. In germline, CDR1 is MNHEY, CDR2 SVGAGI. The DNA of the CDR3 is TGTGCCAGCAGACGACAGGGGCGCACTGAAGCTTTCTTT. Protein: CASRRQGRTEAFF.

CDR3 residues: CASSPPSTGAGNTIYF. The CDR3 bases are TGTGCCAGCAGCCCTCCTTCTACAGGGGCTGGAAACACCATATATTTT. The chain joins TRBV6-5 to TRBJ1-3; TRBD1 aligns across 7 bases. J lost 2 bases, V lost 6 bases, and 10 bases had no gene match. CDR1 and CDR2 (germline): MNHEY, SVGAGI. The CDR3 totals 16 residues.

The chain uses TRBV13 and TRBJ1-2; perhaps TRBD1 as D (6 bases). Germline V gene lookup returns CDR1 PRHDT and CDR2 FYEKMQ (reference sequence). With 6 bases removed from V and 1 base from J, the gap between germline ends came to 15 bases. CDR3 length: 15 residues. CDR3 coding DNA: TGTGCCAGCAGTGGGAGGGGGAACTTTAACTATGGCTACACCTTC. It is translated as CASSGRGNFNYGYTF.

The rearrangement links TRBV6-2 or TRBV6-3 to TRBJ2-7; D perhaps matches TRBD2 (6 bases). The V and J ends lost 4 bases and 5 bases respectively, with 15 bases between them. The CDR3 totals 14 residues. CDR1 is MNHEY, CDR2 SVGEGT, per germline. Here the CDR3 DNA reads TGTGCCAGCAGTTCGACGGAGGGTTTCGACGAGCAGTACTTC. This translates into CASSSTEGFDEQYF.

In nucleotides, the CDR3 is TGTGCCAGCAGCTTAGCCTGGGACAGGGGAACCAATGAGCAGTTCTTC. Residues: CASSLAWDRGTNEQFF. The chain carries TRBV7-2 and TRBJ2-1, with TRBD1 matching over 10 bases. Per the germline V gene, CDR1 is SGHTA and CDR2 is FQGNSA. The CDR3 sequence is 16 residues long. Losses at the gene ends were 0 bases for V and 6 bases for J; bases not matched to a gene: 5.

J is TRBJ1-5 and V is TRBV4-1, with D possibly TRBD1 on 5 matching bases. Germline CDR1 MGHRA, CDR2 YSYEKL. V was shortened by 0 bases and J by 3 bases, with 9 bases between the two germline ends. CDR3 length: 15 residues. The CDR3 spells CASSQDSGANQPQHF. The CDR3 DNA sequence: TGCGCCAGCAGCCAAGACTCTGGGGCCAATCAGCCCCAGCATTTT.

V gene TRBV30 combines with J gene TRBJ2-3; 8 bases are a match to TRBD2. Unmatched junction bases numbered 12, after V lost 8 bases and J lost 2 bases. From germline, CDR1 is GTSNPN and CDR2 SVGIG (reference sequence). The CDR3 has 15 residues. The CDR3 reads CAGSGLAGLTDTQYF. The CDR3 bases are TGTGCCGGTTCCGGTTTAGCGGGGCTCACAGATACGCAGTATTTT.

This clonotype occurred a few times. The rearrangement uses TRBV15 and TRBJ2-3; 10 positions match TRBD2. Unmatched junction bases numbered 11, after V lost 5 bases and J lost 3 bases. Germline CDR1 LNHNV, CDR2 YYDKDF (reference sequence). The CDR3 is 17 amino acids. The CDR3 region is CATSSTGSGGATDTQYF. As DNA, the CDR3 is TGTGCCACCAGCTCCACCGGGAGCGGGGGGGCAACAGATACGCAGTATTTT.

This clonotype was recorded a few times. This chain uses TRBV12-3 or TRBV12-4 with TRBJ2-7; a possible D gene is TRBD1 (6 bases). The CDR3 sequence is 14 residues long. Trimming removed 6 bases from V and 9 bases from J, with 21 bases in between. CDR3 residues: CASSPSGQGFGQYF. CDR3 nucleotide sequence: TGTGCCAGCAGCCCTTCGGGACAAGGGTTCGGGCAGTACTTC.

This chain uses TRBV12-3 or TRBV12-4 with TRBJ2-7; 10 positions agree with TRBD1. Trimming at V came to 5 bases and at J to 2 bases, leaving 6 bases not matched to a gene. There are 15 residues in the CDR3. CDR3 in DNA: TGTGCCAGCAGTCCGATGACAGGGGGCCCCTACGAGCAGTACTTC. The encoded protein is CASSPMTGGPYEQYF.

The J gene is TRBJ2-3, the V gene TRBV7-8; TRBD1 or TRBD2 may be the D gene (5 bases each). Germline CDR1 and CDR2: SGHVS and FQNEAQ. The CDR3 sequence is 14 residues long. The V end lost 6 bases, the J end lost 4 bases, and 14 bases lay between the germline ends. The CDR3 loop is CASSAGVGADTQYF. CDR3 in DNA: TGTGCCAGCAGTGCGGGCGTGGGGGCAGATACGCAGTATTTT.

This clonotype has a handful of counts. V gene TRBV12-3 or TRBV12-4 combines with J gene TRBJ2-7; 9 nucleotides agree with TRBD1. The CDR3 runs to 12 residues. V lost 6 bases and J lost 5; bases outside the gene matches: 2. The CDR3 DNA reads as TGTGCCAGCAGAGGGGACAGGGACGAGCAGTACTTC. It codes for CASRGDRDEQYF.

The sample holds a few counts of this clonotype. This CDR3 reads CSARDSGVYDAGGPWEQFF. Written as DNA, the CDR3 is TGCAGTGCTAGAGATAGTGGGGTTTATGACGCGGGAGGGCCTTGGGAGCAGTTCTTC. The rearrangement joins TRBV20-1 to TRBJ2-1; 9 bases agree with TRBD2. This CDR3 region has 19 residues. Germline V CDR1 and CDR2: DFQATT, SNEGSKA (reference sequence). V lost 0 bases and J lost 10; bases outside the gene matches: 22.

This clonotype was seen a few times. The V gene is TRBV5-1, the J gene TRBJ2-2, with D hard to call. CDR3 size: 12 residues. V lost 4 bases, J lost 6 bases, and 7 bases lay in between. CDR1 SGHRS and CDR2 YFSETQ come from the germline V gene. The CDR3 nucleotides read TGCGCCAGCAGCGTTCAAGCCGGGGAGCTGTTTTTT. Amino acid sequence: CASSVQAGELFF.

This clonotype was seen a few times. The V call is TRBV4-1, the J call TRBJ2-7; TRBD1 is a possible D gene (5 bases). Trimming took 4 bases from V and 8 from J, leaving 15 bases between them. CDR3 length equals 13 residues. CDR1 and CDR2 (germline): MGHRA, YSYEKL. The CDR3 region is CASSPSQGIKQYF. For the CDR3, the DNA is TGCGCCAGCAGCCCATCTCAGGGAATCAAGCAGTACTTC.